This T cell receptor (beta chain) was obtained from a study of cytomegalovirus exposure and HLA in healthy donors. The study's findings and limits: A later analysis linked a missense variant in DCLRE1C to the trimming of TCR beta V and J genes. Per a prior analysis, the majority of TCR beta V segments were productive roughly 87% or roughly 30% of the time.

Trimming left V 4 bases short and J 1 base short, with 18 bases between. The CDR3 runs to 16 residues. CDR1 and CDR2 (germline): SGDLS, YYNGEE. Amplification used 60 Vbeta primers and 13 Jbeta primers. Clones were sequenced by immunoSEQ multiplex PCR, and TCRdb holds only the in-frame ones, with some missing. The data contain 87,000 or so clones, 7.5% to 8.5% of them singletons. This clone has ten or more counts. Its specificity is unknown. This clonotype was sampled from a man in his forties or fifties in good health and CMV-seronegative. The source material was PBMCs. This rearrangement joins TRBV9 to TRBJ2-7, with D perhaps matching TRBD2 (6 bases). The CDR3: CASSPLIGGASYEQYF. DNA of the CDR3: TGTGCCAGCAGCCCCCTTATCGGGGGAGCATCCTACGAGCAGTACTTC.